These T cell receptor beta chains were read from a single sample in a study of blood T cell repertoires in COVID-19. Clones were sequenced by immunoSEQ multiplex PCR, and TCRdb holds only the in-frame ones, with some missing. This sample has approximately 280,000 clones; approximately 88% occur once, and the top ten carry 9% to 9.5%. The sequencing input was peripheral blood. Receptor source: a man younger than 35 with active or convalescent COVID-19. CDR3s include the opening cysteine and the closing phenylalanine or tryptophan. A D gene is named only where the DNA matches it firmly. For some rows the clone size is stated as once, few or many, or as a class when expanded; others skip it.

>NA|NA|TRBV4-3|11|TRBJ1-2
CASSQKSHYTF
TGCGCCAGCAGCCAAAAATCCCACTACACCTTC
>NA|NA|TRBV9|12|TRBJ1-2
CASSGAPVGYTF
TGTGCCAGCAGCGGCGCCCCTGTTGGCTACACCTTC
>NA|NA|TRBV6-1|14|TRBJ1-3
CASSEDGWRVTIYF
TGTGCCAGCAGTGAAGATGGCTGGAGGGTTACCATATATTTT
>TRBD1|NA|TRBV7-9|15|TRBJ2-7
CASSSRDSDIYEQYF
TGTGCCAGCAGCTCCCGGGACAGCGATATCTACGAGCAGTACTTC
>TRBD2|NA|TRBV6-4|15|TRBJ2-3
CASSPSGGGTDTQYF
TGTGCCAGCAGTCCCAGCGGGGGAGGCACAGATACGCAGTATTTT
>NA|NA|TRBV4-3|16|TRBJ1-2
CASSQDIVGANYGYTF
TGCGCCAGCAGCCAAGATATCGTGGGGGCAAACTATGGCTACACCTTC
>TRBD1|medium-sized|TRBV5-5|15|TRBJ2-1
CASSLEGQGYNEQFF
TGTGCCAGCAGCTTGGAGGGACAGGGGTACAATGAGCAGTTCTTC
>TRBD2|NA|TRBV23-1|15|TRBJ2-5
CATLVLAGGWETQYF
TGCGCCACCCTCGTACTAGCGGGGGGATGGGAGACCCAGTACTTC
>TRBD2|NA|TRBV7-2|17|TRBJ2-5
CASSLALAGGPQETQYF
TGTGCCAGCAGCTTAGCCCTAGCGGGGGGGCCCCAAGAGACCCAGTACTTC
>TRBD2|NA|TRBV4-2|15|TRBJ2-3
CASSPGGGSTDTQYF
TGTGCCAGCAGCCCGGGGGGAGGGAGCACAGATACGCAGTATTTT
>TRBD1|NA|TRBV29-1|12|TRBJ1-2
CSVVGGAGGYTF
TGCAGCGTTGTAGGGGGCGCGGGTGGCTACACCTTC
>TRBD1|NA|TRBV6-6|15|TRBJ1-2
CASSHPGQGASGYTF
TGTGCCAGCAGTCATCCGGGACAGGGGGCATCGGGCTACACCTTC
>NA|NA|TRBV3-1/TRBV3-2|16|TRBJ2-5
CASSQEVWGGPKTQYF
TGTGCCAGCAGCCAAGAGGTTTGGGGGGGCCCAAAGACCCAGTACTTC
>NA|once|TRBV12-3/TRBV12-4|13|TRBJ2-5
CASRTLAQETQYF
TGTGCCAGCAGGACCTTAGCCCAAGAGACCCAGTACTTC
>TRBD2|NA|TRBV5-4|14|TRBJ2-7
CASSWTSGGGEQYF
TGTGCCAGCAGCTGGACTAGCGGGGGAGGCGAGCAGTACTTC
>NA|NA|TRBV12-5|12|TRBJ1-2
CASGLTNYGYTF
TGTGCTAGTGGTCTTACTAACTATGGCTACACCTTC
>NA|NA|TRBV5-1|17|TRBJ1-3
CASSLEPETNSGNTIYF
TGCGCCAGCAGCTTGGAGCCCGAAACTAACTCTGGAAACACCATATATTTT
>TRBD1|NA|TRBV6-1|13|TRBJ1-2
CASSQDRNYGYTF
TGTGCCAGCAGTCAGGACAGGAACTATGGCTACACCTTC
>NA|NA|TRBV4-1|16|TRBJ1-1
CASSQATPTGNTEAFF
TGCGCCAGCAGCCAAGCCACACCCACAGGGAACACTGAAGCTTTCTTT
>TRBD2|NA|TRBV7-3|16|TRBJ2-3
CASSPSSGGVTDTQYF
TGTGCCAGCAGCCCCTCTAGCGGGGGGGTCACAGATACGCAGTATTTT
>NA|NA|TRBV2|15|TRBJ2-6
CASRIRGSGANVLTF
TGTGCCAGCAGGATCAGAGGCTCTGGGGCCAACGTCCTGACTTTC
>NA|NA|TRBV30|15|TRBJ1-2
CAWSVPKEARYGYTF
TGTGCCTGGAGTGTACCAAAAGAAGCTAGGTATGGCTACACCTTC
>NA|NA|TRBV10-1|15|TRBJ2-1
CASSESIRSYNEQFF
TGCGCCAGCAGTGAGTCGATCAGATCCTACAATGAGCAGTTCTTC
>TRBD2|NA|TRBV7-9|15|TRBJ2-5
CASSSLLAGISWSYF
TGTGCCAGCAGCTCACTACTAGCGGGGATATCCTGGTCGTACTTC
>NA|NA|TRBV7-9|16|TRBJ2-2
CASSPAVTQNTGELFF
TGTGCCAGCAGCCCCGCTGTCACACAGAACACCGGGGAGCTGTTTTTT
>NA|NA|TRBV9|15|TRBJ1-2
CASSVEVGGSYGYTF
TGTGCCAGCAGCGTAGAAGTGGGAGGGAGCTATGGCTACACCTTC
>NA|NA|TRBV10-3|11|TRBJ1-1
CAIMSGTEAFF
TGTGCCATCATGTCCGGGACTGAAGCTTTCTTT
>TRBD1|few|TRBV10-2|15|TRBJ1-1
CASSEQPGGSTEAFF
TGCGCCAGCAGTGAGCAGCCAGGGGGCTCGACTGAAGCTTTCTTT
>TRBD1|NA|TRBV7-9|18|TRBJ1-2
CASSPRGGDRGVRNGYTF
TGTGCCAGCAGCCCACGAGGTGGGGACAGGGGAGTTCGGAATGGCTACACCTTC
>NA|NA|TRBV6-5|13|TRBJ1-5
CASLGRRDQSQHF
TGTGCCAGCCTCGGGAGGCGAGATCAGTCCCAGCATTTT
>TRBD1|NA|TRBV11-2|17|TRBJ2-4
CASSLDADREFENIQYF
TGTGCCAGCAGCTTAGACGCGGACAGGGAATTTGAAAACATTCAGTACTTC
>TRBD1|NA|TRBV7-8|15|TRBJ1-2
CASSLGTGGGYGYTF
TGTGCCAGCAGCTTAGGGACAGGGGGCGGCTATGGCTACACCTTC
>TRBD2|NA|TRBV27|16|TRBJ2-7
CASSPTLAGVSREQYF
TGTGCCAGCAGTCCTACACTAGCGGGGGTATCTCGCGAGCAGTACTTC
>NA|NA|TRBV13|14|TRBJ1-2
CASSLGRGDYGYTF
TGTGCCAGCAGCTTAGGCAGGGGAGACTATGGCTACACCTTC
>NA|NA|TRBV5-1|15|TRBJ2-7
CASSLGSGVNYEQYF
TGCGCCAGCAGCCTCGGGTCGGGGGTCAATTACGAGCAGTACTTC
>NA|NA|TRBV21-1|14|TRBJ1-6
CASSKWEQDSPLHF
TGTGCCAGCAGCAAATGGGAGCAGGATTCACCCCTCCACTTT
>NA|NA|TRBV12-3/TRBV12-4|13|TRBJ1-2
CASSLVGENGYTF
TGTGCCAGCAGTTTGGTGGGAGAGAATGGCTACACCTTC